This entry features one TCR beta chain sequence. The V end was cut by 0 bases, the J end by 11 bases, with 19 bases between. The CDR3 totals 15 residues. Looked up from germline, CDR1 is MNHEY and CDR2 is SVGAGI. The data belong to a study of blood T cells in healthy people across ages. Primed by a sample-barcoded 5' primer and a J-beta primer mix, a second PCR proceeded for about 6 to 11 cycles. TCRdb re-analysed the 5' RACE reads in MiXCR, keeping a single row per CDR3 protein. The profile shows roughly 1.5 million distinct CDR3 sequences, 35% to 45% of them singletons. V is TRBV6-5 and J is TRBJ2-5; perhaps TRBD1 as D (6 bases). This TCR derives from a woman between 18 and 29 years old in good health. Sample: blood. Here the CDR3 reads CASSYSRDMATQQYF. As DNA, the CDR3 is TGTGCCAGCAGTTACTCCCGGGACATGGCTACGCAGCAGTACTTC.